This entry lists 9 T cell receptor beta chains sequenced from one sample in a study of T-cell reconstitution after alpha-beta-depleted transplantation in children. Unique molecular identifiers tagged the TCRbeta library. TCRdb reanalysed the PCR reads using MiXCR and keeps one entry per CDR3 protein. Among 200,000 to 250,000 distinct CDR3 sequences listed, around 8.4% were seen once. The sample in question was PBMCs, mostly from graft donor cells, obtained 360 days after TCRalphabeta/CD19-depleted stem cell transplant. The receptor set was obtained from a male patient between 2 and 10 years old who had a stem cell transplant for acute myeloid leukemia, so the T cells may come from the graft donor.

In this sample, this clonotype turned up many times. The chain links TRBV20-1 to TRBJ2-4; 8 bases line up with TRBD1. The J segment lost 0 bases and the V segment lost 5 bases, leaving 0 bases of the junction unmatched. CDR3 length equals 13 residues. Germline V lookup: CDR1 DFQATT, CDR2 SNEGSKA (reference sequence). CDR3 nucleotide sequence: TGCAGTGCTGACAGGGGAGCCAAAAACATTCAGTACTTC. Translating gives CSADRGAKNIQYF.

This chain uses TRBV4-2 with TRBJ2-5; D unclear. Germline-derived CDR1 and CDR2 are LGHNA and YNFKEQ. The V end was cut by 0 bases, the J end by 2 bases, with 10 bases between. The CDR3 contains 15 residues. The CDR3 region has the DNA TGTGCCAGCAGCCAAGATTCGGACCTTCAAGAGACCCAGTACTTC. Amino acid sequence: CASSQDSDLQETQYF.

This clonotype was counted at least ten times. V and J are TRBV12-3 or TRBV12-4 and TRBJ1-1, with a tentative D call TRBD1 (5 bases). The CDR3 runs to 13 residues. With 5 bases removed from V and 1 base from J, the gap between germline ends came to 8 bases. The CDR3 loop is CASSPGPNTEAFF. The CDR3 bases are TGTGCCAGCAGTCCAGGGCCGAACACTGAAGCTTTCTTT.

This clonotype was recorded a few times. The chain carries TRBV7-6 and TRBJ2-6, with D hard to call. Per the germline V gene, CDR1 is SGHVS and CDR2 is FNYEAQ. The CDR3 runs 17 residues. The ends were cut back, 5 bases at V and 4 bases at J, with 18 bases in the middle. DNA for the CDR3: TGTGCCAGCAGCCCTCCTTTAGGCGGAACCGGGGCCAACGTCCTGACTTTC. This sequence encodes CASSPPLGGTGANVLTF. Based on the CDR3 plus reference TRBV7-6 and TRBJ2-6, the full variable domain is GAGVSQSPRYKVTKRGQDVALRCDPISGHVSLYWYRQALGQGPEFLTYFNYEAQQDKSGLPNDRFSAERPEGSISTLTIQRTEQRDSAMYRCASSPPLGGTGANVLTFGAGSRLTVL.

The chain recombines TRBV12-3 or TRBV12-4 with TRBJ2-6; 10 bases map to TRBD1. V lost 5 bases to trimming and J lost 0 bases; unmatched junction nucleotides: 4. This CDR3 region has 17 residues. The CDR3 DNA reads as TGTGCCAGCAGTCCCTGGACAGGGGGCTCTGGGGCCAACGTCCTGACTTTC. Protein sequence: CASSPWTGGSGANVLTF.

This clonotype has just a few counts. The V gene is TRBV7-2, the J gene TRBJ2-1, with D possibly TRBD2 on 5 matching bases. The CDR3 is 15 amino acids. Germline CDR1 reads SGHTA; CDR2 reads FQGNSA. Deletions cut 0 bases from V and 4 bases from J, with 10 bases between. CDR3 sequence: CASSLADSRYNEQFF. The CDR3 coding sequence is TGTGCCAGCAGCTTAGCGGACTCCCGATACAATGAGCAGTTCTTC. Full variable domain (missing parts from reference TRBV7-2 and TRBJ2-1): GAGVSQSPSNKVTEKGKDVELRCDPISGHTALYWYRQSLGQGLEFLIYFQGNSAPDKSGLPSDRFSAERTGGSVSTLTIQRTQQEDSAVYLCASSLADSRYNEQFFGPGTRLTVL.

In nucleotides, the CDR3 is TGTGCCAGCAGCTTGGAACGGTACATTAACTATGGCTACACCTTC. This sequence encodes CASSLERYINYGYTF. V and J are TRBV11-2 and TRBJ1-2; D gene ambiguous. V was cut by 3 bases and J by 1 base, with 12 bases left in between. Per germline, CDR1 SGHAT and CDR2 FQNNGV. The CDR3 is 15 amino acids. The entire variable domain, with the rest obtained from reference TRBV11-2 and TRBJ1-2, is as follows: EAGVAQSPRYKIIEKRQSVAFWCNPISGHATLYWYQQILGQGPKLLIQFQNNGVVDDSQLPKDRFSAERLKGVDSTLKIQPAKLEDSAVYLCASSLERYINYGYTFGSGTRLTVV.

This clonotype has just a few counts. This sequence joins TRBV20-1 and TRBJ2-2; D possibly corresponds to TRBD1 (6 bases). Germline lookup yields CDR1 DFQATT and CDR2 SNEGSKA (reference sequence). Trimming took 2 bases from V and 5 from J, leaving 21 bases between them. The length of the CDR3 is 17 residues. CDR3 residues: CSARIRQALLETGELFF. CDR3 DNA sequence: TGCAGTGCTAGAATTCGACAGGCCCTCCTTGAAACCGGGGAGCTGTTTTTT.

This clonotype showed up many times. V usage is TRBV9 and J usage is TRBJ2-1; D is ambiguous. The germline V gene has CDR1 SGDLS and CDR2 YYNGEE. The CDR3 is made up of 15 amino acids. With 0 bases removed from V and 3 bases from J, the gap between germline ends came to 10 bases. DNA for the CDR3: TGTGCCAGCAGCGTAGGGAACACGGGCTACAATGAGCAGTTCTTC. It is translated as CASSVGNTGYNEQFF.